The sequence of this T cell receptor beta chain was determined in a study of blood T cell repertoires in COVID-19. As for the study in general: Specimens from acute and convalescent COVID-19 originated in the United States, Italy and Spain. T cells, B-cell-depleted T cells, or PBMCs provided the cDNA or gDNA that served as material.

In the authors' workflow: Amplification of reference gene primers was used by the study to estimate nucleated cell counts. Repertoires were generated with immunoSEQ multiplex PCR, while TCRdb's copy carries only in-frame clones and drops some. V and J calls and clone size are copied from that table; D and trimming were computed from the DNA. The sample comprises roughly 250,000 clones, 85% to 90% of which are singletons, and roughly 3.6% rests with the top ten. CDR1 and CDR2 from the germline V gene are SNHLY and FYNNEI. The CDR3 loop spans 14 amino acids. Unmatched junction bases numbered 7, after V lost 6 bases and J lost 4 bases.

The chain couples TRBV2 to TRBJ1-1; the match to TRBD1 covers 8 bases. The sequence was collected from a woman aged 40 to 50 with acute or convalescent COVID-19. Material for sequencing was peripheral blood. DNA of the CDR3: TGTGCCAGCAGGGGCACAGGGGGTGGCACTGAAGCTTTCTTT. Translating gives CASRGTGGGTEAFF.